The 13 T cell receptor beta chains below all came from one sample that was sequenced in a study of blood T cell repertoires in COVID-19. Repertoires were generated with immunoSEQ multiplex PCR, while TCRdb's copy carries only in-frame clones and drops some. The data show 200,000 to 300,000 clones, around 84% seen once. The sample taken for sequencing was peripheral blood. The receptors shown here come from a woman aged 55-75 years with COVID-19, enrolled during active disease.

The count of this clone is one. The chain carries TRBV19 and TRBJ1-5; D not resolved. CDR1 is LNHDA, CDR2 SQIVND, per germline (reference sequence). V was trimmed by 5 bases and J by 2 bases, leaving 10 bases between them. CDR3 length: 14 residues. CDR3 sequence reads: CASSRRAGNQPQHF. CDR3 DNA sequence: TGTGCCAGTAGTCGGAGGGCGGGCAATCAGCCCCAGCATTTT. The full variable domain, its missing parts supplied by reference TRBV19 and TRBJ1-5, is DGGITQSPKYLFRKEGQNVTLSCEQNLNHDAMYWYRQDPGQGLRLIYYSQIVNDFQKGDIAEGYSVSREKKESFPLTVTSAQKNPTAFYLCASSRRAGNQPQHFGDGTRLSIL.

The chain joins TRBV18 to TRBJ2-2, with TRBD2 matching over 10 bases. Germline CDR1 KGHSH, CDR2 LQKENI. Losses at the gene ends were 2 bases for V and 15 bases for J; bases not matched to a gene: 18. CDR3 length: 17 residues. Here the CDR3 reads CASSPRLAGSKDVSVFF. The CDR3 DNA reads TGTGCCAGCTCACCAAGACTAGCGGGCAGTAAGGATGTATCGGTGTTTTTT.

This chain connects TRBV3-1 (or the pseudogene TRBV3-2) to TRBJ2-2, with TRBD1 identical over 9 bases. Germline V gene sequence: CDR1 LGHDT, CDR2 YNNKEL (reference sequence). V gave up 4 bases and J gave up 4 bases; unmatched junction bases: 16. The CDR3 covers 19 residues. This chain's CDR3 is CASSRRGGQGVFSTGELFF. CDR3 DNA: TGTGCCAGCAGCCGCCGTGGGGGACAGGGTGTCTTTAGCACCGGGGAGCTGTTTTTT.

This chain joins TRBV6-5 and TRBJ2-7; TRBD1 aligns across 8 bases. V gave up 7 bases and J gave up 1 base; unmatched junction bases: 9. There are 15 residues in the CDR3. Germline assignment: CDR1 MNHEY and CDR2 SVGAGI. For the CDR3, the DNA is TGTGCCAGCATTCCGGACAGGGTGGGATCCTACGAGCAGTACTTC. It specifies CASIPDRVGSYEQYF.

V is TRBV6-2 or TRBV6-3 and J is TRBJ2-7; weak D call: TRBD2 (6 bases). The CDR3 extends over 16 amino acids. Germline CDR1 and CDR2: MNHEY and SVGEGT. V lost 2 bases to trimming and J lost 0 bases, with 14 bases between them. The CDR3 DNA follows: TGTGCCAGCAGTTACGTCCATAGCGGAGACTCCTACGAGCAGTACTTC. It specifies CASSYVHSGDSYEQYF.

The genes are TRBV24-1 and TRBJ1-1; TRBD1 is a possible D gene (5 bases). The CDR3 contains 13 residues. The germline V and J ends were trimmed by 7 bases and 0 bases, with 8 bases remaining between them. Germline V CDR1 and CDR2: KGHDR, SFDVKD. CDR3 nucleotide sequence: TGTGCCACCAGGGGGGGGTTGAACACTGAAGCTTTCTTT. It codes for CATRGGLNTEAFF.

This clone has a handful of counts. This chain connects TRBV18 to TRBJ1-1, with a possible D match to TRBD1 (5 bases). Germline CDR1 is KGHSH and CDR2 is LQKENI. V was clipped by 5 bases and J by 1 base, with 11 bases between them. The CDR3 is 14 amino acids. The CDR3 bases are TGTGCCAGCTCAGGGGGAGGAACGAACACTGAAGCTTTCTTT. Encoded protein: CASSGGGTNTEAFF.

This clone was found once. V and J are TRBV5-1 and TRBJ1-2; 8 nucleotides match TRBD1. The CDR3 runs to 13 residues. The V and J ends lost 4 bases and 6 bases, in that order; junction bases with no gene match: 5. Germline assignment: CDR1 SGHRS and CDR2 YFSETQ. CDR3 amino acids: CASSVGQGNGYTF. The DNA of the CDR3 is TGCGCCAGCAGCGTAGGACAGGGTAATGGCTACACCTTC.

The J gene is TRBJ2-2, the V gene TRBV11-3; D not certain. Between the trimmed V and J ends, which lost 1 base and 7 bases, there was a span of 13 bases. This CDR3 is 15 amino acids long. Per germline, CDR1 SGHNT and CDR2 YENEEA. This CDR3 is CASSLGGVRDGELFF. The CDR3 nucleotides are TGTGCCAGCAGCTTAGGCGGAGTCCGTGACGGGGAGCTGTTTTTT.

V gene TRBV7-2 combines with J gene TRBJ2-5; 7 bases map to TRBD2. The CDR3 sequence is 15 residues long. V was clipped by 2 bases and J by 5 bases; unmatched bases: 8. The germline V gene encodes CDR1 SGHTA and CDR2 FQGNSA. In DNA form, the CDR3 reads TGTGCCAGCAGCTTAAGGCGGCTGCGGGGGGAGACCCAGTACTTC. Protein: CASSLRRLRGETQYF.

The rearrangement joins TRBV27 to TRBJ1-1; no clear D gene. The CDR3 is 17 amino acids. Per germline, CDR1 MNHEY and CDR2 SMNVEV (reference sequence). Between the trimmed V and J ends, which lost 8 bases and 4 bases, there was a span of 26 bases. CDR3: CASSRLAMISRTTEAFF. CDR3 sequence (DNA): TGTGCCAGCTCCCGGCTGGCGATGATTAGCCGCACCACTGAAGCTTTCTTT.

The chain uses TRBV7-2 and TRBJ1-1, with D possibly TRBD1 on 6 matching bases. This CDR3 has 17 residues. Germline assignment: CDR1 SGHTA and CDR2 FQGNSA. With 4 bases removed from V and 3 bases from J, the gap between germline ends came to 21 bases. The CDR3 region has the DNA TGTGCCAGCAGCTCACTGGACAGCCCGCTCAGTTACACTGAAGCTTTCTTT. Protein product: CASSSLDSPLSYTEAFF.

CDR3 sequence reads: CASSLAGQINQPQHF. CDR3 nucleotide sequence: TGTGCCAGCAGCCTCGCAGGACAGATCAATCAGCCCCAGCATTTT. The gene calls are TRBV7-9 and TRBJ1-5, with a tentative D call TRBD1 (6 bases). The CDR3 length is 15 residues. Looked up from germline, CDR1 is SEHNR and CDR2 is FQNEAQ (reference sequence). V shed 5 bases and J shed 3 bases, with 14 bases lying between them.